This note documents a single T cell receptor beta chain sequence. Its matching antigen is unknown. The data are from a study of shared clonotypes between healthy human individuals. For the study at large: Each donor's CD8 memory used one plate, CD8 naive two, each CD4 subset three.

The study's findings and limits: Larger estimated richness was generally recorded for naive subsets relative to memory subsets.

Data came from immunoSEQ multiplex PCR; TCRdb stores just in-frame clones and leaves some out. Of 300,000 to 400,000 clones in the sample, around 74% were seen once. Germline CDR1 is SGHNT and CDR2 is YYREEE (reference sequence). The CDR3 loop spans 16 amino acids. V was pared by 0 bases and J by 4 bases, with 8 bases of the junction left unmatched. The specimen sequenced was memory CD4+ T cells sorted from blood. The subset: CD45RA-negative fraction. The chain employs TRBV5-4 and TRBJ2-5, with TRBD2 identical over 8 bases. The sequence was obtained from a man younger than 40 in good health. Written as DNA, the CDR3 is TGTGCCAGCAGCTTGGAAAGCGGGAGAATGGGAGAGACCCAGTACTTC. This codes for CASSLESGRMGETQYF.